The 6 T cell receptor beta chains given below trace back to one sample, sequenced in a study of PD-L1 blockade in urothelial cancer (dated by TCRdb to about 2017). Libraries were built with the immunoSEQ multiplex PCR assay. The table was pulled from immuneACCESS by TCRdb, which kept in-frame rearrangements only. Such tables lose some clones; where checked, under half of the loss comes from unresolved V genes, and the rest has no known cause. Across this sample there are over 70,000 clones, with roughly 80% seen only once. Under 10% of the sample lies in the top ten. In light of the paper, this sample's time point label describes: peripheral blood 6 weeks after treatment start. The sample consisted of PBMCs, taken around atezolizumab (anti-PD-L1) treatment. These receptor sequences come from a man in his 70s with urothelial cancer.

The CDR3 DNA is TGTGCCAGCGGACTTACAGGGGCAGGGGAGCTGTTTTTT. Its translation: CASGLTGAGELFF. The chain couples TRBV2 to TRBJ2-2; 7 bases are a match to TRBD1. The CDR3 is made up of 13 amino acids. CDR1 and CDR2 from the germline V gene are SNHLY and FYNNEI. Unmatched junction bases numbered 8, after V lost 8 bases and J lost 8 bases.

The chain recombines TRBV6-6 with TRBJ1-4; D is ambiguous. V lost 6 bases to trimming and J lost 7 bases, with 15 bases between them. The germline CDR1 and CDR2 sequences are MNHNY and SVGAGI (reference sequence). This CDR3 region has 14 residues. The CDR3 protein is CASSRGRSGEKLFF. The CDR3 region has the DNA TGTGCCAGCAGCCGAGGGCGGTCGGGTGAAAAACTGTTTTTT.

This clone appeared a few times. The CDR3 here is CASSLRRDSGETQYF. The DNA of the CDR3 is TGTGCCAGCAGCTTACGCCGGGACTCCGGAGAGACCCAGTACTTC. The chain employs TRBV27 and TRBJ2-5; weak D call: TRBD2 (6 bases). Trimming cost V 6 bases and J 4 bases, with 18 bases left between them. The germline CDR1 and CDR2 sequences are MNHEY and SMNVEV (reference sequence). The CDR3 totals 15 residues.

V usage is TRBV5-1 and J usage is TRBJ2-7; TRBD1 might be the D (6 bases). CDR1 and CDR2 from the germline V gene are SGHRS and YFSETQ. The CDR3 spans 14 residues. V shed 4 bases and J shed 0 bases, with 11 bases lying between them. The CDR3 loop is CASSVGDNSYEQYF. The DNA for the CDR3 is TGCGCCAGCAGCGTTGGGGACAACTCCTACGAGCAGTACTTC.

The CDR3 sequence is CASSRDFSYEQYF. CDR3 DNA sequence: TGTGCCAGCAGCAGGGACTTTTCCTACGAGCAGTACTTC. The chain links TRBV5-8 to TRBJ2-7; D is possibly TRBD2 (6 bases). The V end was cut by 4 bases, the J end by 1 base, with 9 bases between. This CDR3 is 13 amino acids long. Looked up from germline, CDR1 is SGHTS and CDR2 is YDEGEE.

This chain links TRBV19 with TRBJ1-1; TRBD1 matches 8 bases. V shed 6 bases, J shed 4 bases, and the junction held 7 bases outside the gene matches. Germline lookup yields CDR1 LNHDA and CDR2 SQIVND (reference sequence). The CDR3 sequence is 14 residues long. The CDR3 reads CASRTGVGATEAFF. The CDR3 DNA reads TGTGCCAGTAGGACAGGGGTTGGGGCCACTGAAGCTTTCTTT.